The TCR beta chain described here comes from a study of human T cells and chemical hapten exposure. Study information: Diphenylcyclopropenone doses were given weekly to the scalps of patients across the approximately 24-week study.

CDR3 length equals 17 residues. CDR1 SGDLS and CDR2 YYNGEE come from the germline V gene. V lost 0 bases to trimming and J lost 5 bases; unmatched junction nucleotides: 9. Unique molecular identifiers were affixed to discrete cDNA molecules within the library. TCRdb redid the calling of the RACE reads with MiXCR, one entry per CDR3 protein. The table records 350,000 to 400,000 distinct CDR3 sequences, 5.1% of them present only once. The time point was: pre-sensitization, week 0. The sample's treatment: therapeutic diphenylcyclopropenone sensitization with weekly scalp DPC. The authors extracted total RNA from unfractionated whole blood.

The gene calls are TRBV9 and TRBJ2-5; 11 nucleotides align to TRBD2. This sequence originates from a woman between 45 and 60 years old with alopecia areata. Some clones in this sample may be carry-over from other donors' samples. The material was whole blood, obtained in connection with sensitization to the hapten diphenylcyclopropenone (DPC). The CDR3 DNA is TGTGCCAGCAGCGTAGAAGGTAGCGGGGGGGCGAGGGAGACCCAGTACTTC. Protein product: CASSVEGSGGARETQYF.